This TCR beta chain appears in the sequencing data of a study of T cell responses to AZD1222 COVID-19 vaccine. Overall study findings and caveats: The donors showed a predominance of white British ancestry and of females, with possible underestimation of clonal diversity.

A note on this clone: Its specificity is not known.

The table came from immunoSEQ multiplex PCR; TCRdb's copy has only in-frame clones and leaves some out. The top ten hold 7.9% of the sample, which has some 120,000 clones, about 90% seen once. The clonotype comes from an adult who received the AZD1222 COVID-19 vaccine. Sequenced material: peripheral blood, taken 28 days after the second AZD1222 dose.

CDR3 sequence: CASSLRRVLAGGPTDTQYF. CDR3 sequence (DNA): TGTGCCAGCAGCTTGCGCAGGGTGCTAGCGGGAGGGCCAACAGATACGCAGTATTTT. V is TRBV7-2 and J is TRBJ2-3; TRBD2 matches 12 bases. The V segment lost 3 bases and the J segment 3 bases; nucleotides outside the gene matches: 13. Germline lookup yields CDR1 SGHTA and CDR2 FQGNSA. The CDR3 covers 19 residues.